The entry below describes one TCR beta chain. Adults between roughly 18 and 89 years of age took part from 24 US areas. This sample stems from a study of blood T cell repertoires in COVID-19. Study overall: Collection of acute and convalescent COVID-19 samples took place in the United States, Italy and Spain. PBMCs, B-cell-depleted T cells, or T cells were the source of the cDNA or gDNA that made up the material.

Profiled with immunoSEQ multiplex PCR; TCRdb holds only in-frame clones, not every one. The sample yields 250,000 to 350,000 clones, more than 70% seen once. The clonotype comes from a woman aged 30 to 39 who had recovered from COVID-19. The sequenced sample consisted of PBMCs or T cells enriched from blood (not recorded which).

The CDR3 region is CASQPGGRGNTEAFF. CDR3 sequence (DNA): TGCGCCAGCCAACCGGGGGGTCGGGGGAACACTGAAGCTTTCTTT. The chain couples TRBV5-1 to TRBJ1-1, with D perhaps TRBD1 (5 bases). V lost 7 bases to trimming and J lost 1 base, with 17 bases between them. CDR1 and CDR2 (germline): SGHRS, YFSETQ. The CDR3 totals 15 residues.